These T cell receptor beta chains were read from a single sample in a study of blood T cell repertoires in COVID-19. The method was immunoSEQ multiplex PCR; TCRdb's version includes in-frame clones alone and lacks a portion of them. This sample has 25,000 to 35,000 clones, with around 90% found just once. Specimen: peripheral blood. The receptors shown here come from a man aged 60-69 years with active COVID-19. The conserved cysteine and the conserved F or W are not part of the CDR3 here. D genes are given only for firm matches.

TRBJ1-2,TRBD1,TRBV5-6,ASSSVDGQGINGYT
TRBJ1-1,TRBD1,TRBV18,ASSQSRDSGAF
TRBJ1-2,-,TRBV5-4,ASSLQGANYGYT
TRBJ2-4,TRBD1,TRBV7-2,ASSLASGQGQNIQY
TRBJ1-1,TRBD1,TRBV6-6,ASSRPGTGDTEAF
TRBJ2-7,-,TRBV5-1,ASSLGKAVSYEQY
TRBJ1-6,-,TRBV6-1,ASSDQLVDSPLH
TRBJ1-2,-,TRBV5-4,ASSAPALGETDYGYT
TRBJ1-1,-,TRBV6-1,ASSDRGGVAEAF
TRBJ2-7,-,TRBV7-9,ASSSSSLPEQY
TRBJ2-3,-,TRBV29-1,SVAGVSTDTQY
TRBJ1-6,TRBD1,TRBV5-1,ASSRQGVSSYNSPLH
TRBJ1-2,-,TRBV7-9,ASSLAPVEVGYGYT
TRBJ1-1,TRBD1,TRBV7-2,ASSLWSGGSEAF
TRBJ1-3,-,TRBV6-5,ASSYSTGDSGNTIY
TRBJ1-6,-,TRBV7-2,ASSYQGNSPLH
TRBJ1-4,TRBD1,TRBV24-1,ATSDSGQGNEKLF
TRBJ2-7,-,TRBV10-3,AISEPQGGLYEQY
TRBJ2-1,-,TRBV18,ASSPVSDSANEQF
TRBJ1-1,TRBD1,TRBV11-2,ASREQGKNTEAF
TRBJ2-1,-,TRBV21-1,ASSKVASGDLNEQF
TRBJ2-5,-,TRBV18,ASSPRSGDRWSQY
TRBJ1-1,-,TRBV3-1/TRBV3-2,ASSQGAGSYPTEAF
TRBJ1-1,TRBD1,TRBV12-3/TRBV12-4,ASSLTGGAAF
TRBJ1-6,TRBD1,TRBV30,AWSPERGPGGNSPLH
TRBJ1-5,TRBD1,TRBV6-5,ASRTGIDQPQH
TRBJ1-4,TRBD1,TRBV30,AWRMGQGGMGEKLF
TRBJ1-1,-,TRBV6-1,ASSEYRMNTEAF
TRBJ2-3,-,TRBV12-3/TRBV12-4,ASRRGTDTQY
TRBJ1-1,TRBD1,TRBV4-2,ASGRGTGESEAF
TRBJ1-3,-,TRBV19,ASSPQDRSSGNTIY
TRBJ2-1,TRBD2,TRBV6-4,ASRQRGEGEQF
TRBJ1-1,-,TRBV6-1,ASSEVYTEAF
TRBJ1-1,TRBD1,TRBV18,ASSPKGARNTEAF